The next 2 T cell receptor beta chains were all read from a single sample in a study of beta chain features in type 1 diabetes (dated by TCRdb to the late 2010s). The library was obtained by the immunoSEQ multiplex PCR assay. All of the isolated RNA was reverse transcribed with the High Capacity cDNA Reverse Transcription Kit, so expressed TCRB transcripts were sequenced. Sourced from immuneACCESS, this table was stored by TCRdb with only in-frame sequences that have V and J called. A share of the clones is absent; for the studies checked, an unresolved V gene accounts for under half, and the remainder has no known explanation. The sample data list a few hundred thousand clones, and about 20% of these were observed just once. The ten biggest clones cover about 0.045% of the sample. The source material was naive CD4+ T cells from blood. Reading the label with the study, this specimen's cell subset or site is: true naive CD4+ T cells. The receptors derive from a woman younger than 30 in good health.

This clone was counted a few times. The chain carries TRBV4-2 and TRBJ2-3, with D possibly TRBD2 on 7 matching bases. The length of the CDR3 is 17 residues. Trimming removed 0 bases at V and 3 bases at J, with 16 bases between. Germline CDR1 and CDR2: LGHNA and YNFKEQ. The CDR3 coding sequence is TGTGCCAGCAGCCAAGAAGAGGCGGGGGCTGGGACAGATACGCAGTATTTT. Amino acid sequence: CASSQEEAGAGTDTQYF.

This clone has a handful of counts. The chain combines TRBV7-9 with TRBJ2-1; 13 positions agree with TRBD2. V lost 5 bases to trimming and J lost 7 bases; unmatched junction nucleotides: 8. There are 16 residues in the CDR3. Germline V CDR1 and CDR2: SEHNR, FQNEAQ (reference sequence). The CDR3 region is CASSPQTSGRLNEQFF. The DNA of the CDR3 is TGTGCCAGCAGCCCCCAGACTAGCGGGAGGTTGAATGAGCAGTTCTTC.